What follows are 27 T cell receptor beta chains derived from one specimen sequenced in a study of cytomegalovirus exposure and HLA in healthy donors. The study ran its PCR with 60 Vbeta and 13 Jbeta primers. TCRdb's copy holds only in-frame clones and misses some; the assay was immunoSEQ multiplex PCR. The sample lists some 56,000 clones; roughly four fifths were seen once. Sequencing input: PBMCs. The receptors here all came from a human donor in good health.

The rearrangement uses TRBV4-2 and TRBJ2-1; D might be TRBD2 (5 bases). The CDR3 runs 16 residues. Trimming removed 0 bases at V and 10 bases at J, with 19 bases between. CDR1 LGHNA and CDR2 YNFKEQ come from the germline V gene. CDR3 in amino acids: CASSQDGEGTIGEQFF. CDR3 DNA sequence: TGTGCCAGCAGCCAAGATGGTGAGGGAACCATAGGGGAGCAGTTCTTC.

This chain links TRBV2 with TRBJ2-5; the match to TRBD2 covers 8 bases. V lost 7 bases, J lost 4 bases, and 5 bases stayed unmatched. CDR3 length: 13 amino acids. Germline V gene sequence: CDR1 SNHLY, CDR2 FYNNEI. The CDR3 sequence: CASIRGGGETQYF. The CDR3 bases are TGTGCCAGCATTCGGGGGGGTGGAGAGACCCAGTACTTC.

V gene TRBV25-1 combines with J gene TRBJ1-4, with TRBD1 as a possible D gene (6 bases). The germline V gene encodes CDR1 MGHDK and CDR2 SYGVNS. There are 15 residues in the CDR3. Trimming took off 8 bases at V and 6 bases at J, with 19 bases between the two ends. The DNA for the CDR3 is TGTGCCAGCCAACAACGGACAGCGGACTATGAAAAACTGTTTTTT. Its translation: CASQQRTADYEKLFF.

V is TRBV5-6 and J is TRBJ1-6; 8 nucleotides align to TRBD1. The J segment lost 9 bases and the V segment lost 3 bases, leaving 11 bases of the junction unmatched. Germline-derived CDR1 and CDR2 are SGHDT and YYEEEE. The CDR3 extends over 16 amino acids. The CDR3 region has the DNA TGTGCCAGCAGCTGGAACCTGGGACAGGTGGTTTCACCCCTCCACTTT. Amino acids: CASSWNLGQVVSPLHF.

The chain couples TRBV15 to TRBJ1-2; maybe TRBD1 (6 bases). Looked up from germline, CDR1 is LNHNV and CDR2 is YYDKDF (reference sequence). V lost 4 bases and J lost 4, with 16 bases in between. The CDR3 sequence is 15 residues long. DNA for the CDR3: TGTGCCACCAGCACTCAAACCGGGACAAGCTATGGCTACACCTTC. It codes for CATSTQTGTSYGYTF.

The chain has TRBV19 and TRBJ2-7; tentatively, D is TRBD1 (5 bases). The CDR3 loop spans 14 amino acids. CDR1 and CDR2 from the germline V gene are LNHDA and SQIVND (reference sequence). Deletions cut 5 bases from V and 2 bases from J, with 13 bases between. The CDR3 nucleotides are TGTGCCAGTAGTTTAGGGTGGGGCACCTACGAGCAGTACTTC. Encoded protein: CASSLGWGTYEQYF.

This chain links TRBV7-2 with TRBJ2-3; 7 bases line up with TRBD2. V was pared by 5 bases and J by 1 base, with 3 bases of the junction left unmatched. The CDR3 consists of 14 residues. CDR1 and CDR2 from the germline V gene are SGHTA and FQGNSA. The CDR3 sequence: CASSPGGGTDTQYF. In DNA, the CDR3 is TGTGCCAGCAGCCCTGGGGGGGGCACAGATACGCAGTATTTT.

In regard to this clone: Other DNA sequences in this sample translate to the same CDR3. The V and J genes are TRBV30 and TRBJ1-3; D gene uncertain. The CDR3 loop spans 15 amino acids. CDR1 is GTSNPN and CDR2 is SVGIG in the germline V gene (reference sequence). V lost 4 bases to trimming and J lost 0 bases, with 13 bases between them. In DNA, the CDR3 is TGTGCCTGGACCAGGCTGGCTTACTCTGGAAACACCATATATTTT. Residues: CAWTRLAYSGNTIYF.

The chain couples TRBV30 to TRBJ1-1; TRBD1 matches at 9 bases. V dropped 3 bases and J dropped 7; count of bases not matched to a gene: 15. The CDR3 covers 16 residues. Germline-derived CDR1 and CDR2 are GTSNPN and SVGIG (reference sequence). In DNA, the CDR3 is TGTGCCTGGAGGCTTGCTCCGGGACAGGGCATCTATGAAGCTTTCTTT. This gives the protein CAWRLAPGQGIYEAFF.

The gene calls are TRBV11-3 and TRBJ2-3; D call uncertain. V lost 7 bases and J lost 4, with 12 bases in between. CDR3 length: 13 amino acids. The germline gives CDR1 SGHNT, CDR2 YENEEA. The CDR3 region is CASKSAGSDTQYF. CDR3 DNA: TGTGCCAGCAAATCCGCCGGTTCAGATACGCAGTATTTT.

The chain is built from TRBV4-3 and TRBJ1-4; TRBD1 agrees at 9 bases. Trimming removed 3 bases from V and 0 bases from J; junction bases left unmatched: 11. This CDR3 is 19 amino acids long. CDR1 and CDR2 from the germline V gene are LGHNA and YSLEER. In DNA, the CDR3 is TGCGCCAGCAGCCAGGGGCCGGGACAGGGCCCTGCAACTAATGAAAAACTGTTTTTT. It encodes CASSQGPGQGPATNEKLFF.

The rearrangement uses TRBV30 and TRBJ1-2, with D uncertain. This CDR3 is 12 amino acids long. Germline V lookup: CDR1 GTSNPN, CDR2 SVGIG (reference sequence). Between the trimmed V and J ends, which lost 2 bases and 1 base, there was a span of 5 bases. The CDR3 protein is CAWSSGNYGYTF. The CDR3 DNA sequence: TGTGCCTGGAGTAGCGGTAACTATGGCTACACCTTC.

CDR3 nucleotides: TGTGCCAGCTCACCAGAGCAGACGGGGGGTCAGCCCCAGCATTTT. Its protein product is CASSPEQTGGQPQHF. The chain is built from TRBV18 and TRBJ1-5; D is possibly TRBD1 (5 bases). This CDR3 comprises 15 residues. V lost 2 bases to trimming and J lost 6 bases, with 14 bases between them. The germline V gene has CDR1 KGHSH and CDR2 LQKENI.

This clone has a single count. This chain uses TRBV4-1 with TRBJ2-7; D possibly corresponds to TRBD2 (6 bases). The V and J ends lost 7 bases and 1 base respectively, with 20 bases between them. Germline CDR1 is MGHRA and CDR2 is YSYEKL. CDR3 length: 16 amino acids. The CDR3 reads CASTLRTPGTSYEQYF. DNA for the CDR3: TGCGCCAGCACCCTAAGAACCCCCGGGACTTCCTACGAGCAGTACTTC.

The chain joins TRBV13 to TRBJ2-7; 11 nucleotides agree with TRBD1. V was pared by 5 bases and J by 1 base, with 10 bases of the junction left unmatched. Germline CDR1 and CDR2: PRHDT and FYEKMQ (reference sequence). This CDR3 has 17 residues. CDR3 loop: CASSARDRGGWSYEQYF. CDR3 bases: TGTGCCAGCAGCGCCCGGGACAGGGGGGGATGGTCCTACGAGCAGTACTTC.

This chain connects TRBV2 to TRBJ2-7; 9 bases are a match to TRBD1. The CDR3 has 13 amino acids. CDR1 SNHLY and CDR2 FYNNEI come from the germline V gene. J lost 2 bases, V lost 6 bases, and 2 bases had no gene match. The CDR3 bases are TGTGCCAGCAGCTGGACAGGGGCCTACGAGCAGTACTTC. This sequence encodes CASSWTGAYEQYF.

The DNA for the CDR3 is TGTGCCAGCAGTGAAGCGCTTCAGGGATTCAACACAGATACGCAGTATTTT. Encoded protein: CASSEALQGFNTDTQYF. V usage is TRBV6-1 and J usage is TRBJ2-3, with D tentatively TRBD1 (5 bases). Germline CDR1 and CDR2: MNHNS and SASEGT. This CDR3 is built from 17 residues. The germline V and J ends were trimmed by 0 bases and 2 bases, with 15 bases remaining between them.

This chain joins TRBV5-1 and TRBJ2-5; no clear D gene. Trimming left V 0 bases short and J 4 bases short, with 7 bases between. The CDR3 is made up of 13 amino acids. The germline V gene encodes CDR1 SGHRS and CDR2 YFSETQ. The CDR3 nucleotides read TGCGCCAGCAGCTTGGGTCGCGCAGAGACCCAGTACTTC. Protein sequence: CASSLGRAETQYF.

The chain links TRBV5-6 to TRBJ2-7, with D unclear. Per germline, CDR1 SGHDT and CDR2 YYEEEE. V dropped 5 bases and J dropped 4 bases, with 19 bases sitting between them. The length of the CDR3 is 15 residues. The CDR3 DNA sequence: TGTGCCAGCAGTTCAAGGCAGAACAGCATATACGAGCAGTACTTC. Translated: CASSSRQNSIYEQYF.

The genes are TRBV10-3 and TRBJ2-1, with a possible D match to TRBD2 (6 bases). This CDR3 has 15 residues. Germline V CDR1 and CDR2: ENHRY, SYGVKD. Trimming removed 6 bases from V and 3 bases from J, with 15 bases in between. The CDR3 nucleotides read TGTGCCATCAGAACCGGGACTTCATTCTACAATGAGCAGTTCTTC. Encoded protein: CAIRTGTSFYNEQFF.

This chain connects TRBV18 to TRBJ2-7; D is unresolved. Per the germline V gene, CDR1 is KGHSH and CDR2 is LQKENI. CDR3 length equals 14 residues. Trimming stripped 4 bases from V and 3 bases from J, with 13 bases between. CDR3 in DNA: TGTGCCAGCTCACGAGGTGATTCCGGCTACGAGCAGTACTTC. It codes for CASSRGDSGYEQYF.

The chain has TRBV7-2 and TRBJ2-1; 8 bases agree with TRBD2. V was pared by 2 bases and J by 10 bases, with 16 bases of the junction left unmatched. The germline CDR1 and CDR2 sequences are SGHTA and FQGNSA. This CDR3 has 17 amino acids. The CDR3 protein is CASSLTVTSASLEEQFF. CDR3 DNA sequence: TGTGCCAGCAGCTTAACAGTGACTAGCGCTTCTCTGGAGGAGCAGTTCTTC.

The chain links TRBV10-1 to TRBJ2-5; 9 bases are a match to TRBD2. The CDR3 has 17 residues. J lost 5 bases, V lost 0 bases, and 10 bases had no gene match. Germline V gene data show CDR1 as WNHNN and CDR2 as SYGVQD (reference sequence). CDR3 sequence reads: CASSESLVAGVRETQYF. In nucleotides, the CDR3 is TGCGCCAGCAGTGAGTCGTTGGTAGCGGGAGTTCGGGAGACCCAGTACTTC.

The genes are TRBV4-2 and TRBJ2-1; TRBD2 matches 7 bases. The CDR3 spans 15 residues. Germline CDR1 and CDR2: LGHNA and YNFKEQ. Losses at the gene ends were 1 base for V and 4 bases for J; bases not matched to a gene: 4. The CDR3 sequence: CASSQAGGLYNEQFF. The CDR3 DNA sequence: TGTGCCAGCAGCCAAGCGGGAGGTCTTTACAATGAGCAGTTCTTC.

The V call is TRBV11-3, the J call TRBJ2-1, with D hard to call. V shed 3 bases and J shed 9 bases, with 9 bases lying between them. This CDR3 is 12 amino acids long. Germline V CDR1 and CDR2: SGHNT, YENEEA. The CDR3 region is CASSLSRSEQFF. The CDR3 DNA reads as TGTGCCAGCAGCTTGAGTAGGAGTGAGCAGTTCTTC. The full variable domain, with the rest looked up from reference TRBV11-3 and TRBJ2-1, is EAGVVQSPRYKIIEKKQPVAFWCNPISGHNTLYWYLQNLGQGPELLIRYENEEAVDDSQLPKDRFSAERLKGVDSTLKIQPAELGDSAVYLCASSLSRSEQFFGPGTRLTVL.

The V gene is TRBV5-1, the J gene TRBJ2-7, with TRBD2 matching 9 bases. J was trimmed by 0 bases and V by 4 bases; bases with no gene match: 8. CDR3 size: 16 residues. In germline, CDR1 is SGHRS, CDR2 YFSETQ. CDR3 coding DNA: TGCGCCAGCAGCCGTACTAGCGGGCCAAACTCCTACGAGCAGTACTTC. Encoded protein: CASSRTSGPNSYEQYF.

This clone was detected once. The CDR3 region is CASSEFGGQKLYGYTF. CDR3 nucleotides: TGTGCCAGCAGTGAATTTGGCGGACAGAAGCTCTATGGCTACACCTTC. The chain employs TRBV6-4 and TRBJ1-2; D may be TRBD1 (6 bases). The CDR3 spans 16 residues. Germline CDR1 MRHNA, CDR2 SNTAGT. V was shortened by 3 bases and J by 4 bases, with 18 bases between the two germline ends.